This entry features one T cell receptor beta chain sequence. Its antigen remains unknown. This sample stems from a study of CD4 T cells in relation to SARS-CoV-2 and coronaviruses. From germline, CDR1 is SGHDT and CDR2 YYEEEE. This CDR3 contains 14 residues. V lost 1 base to trimming and J lost 2 bases, with 9 bases between them. CD4+ T cells from unexposed donors were obtained before the COVID-19 pandemic (2011-2018). After ten to eleven days of culture, CD4+ T cells were isolated. Testing used SARS-CoV-2 S/N and four cold-coronavirus spikes on unexposed-donor CD4+ T cells, cells permitting. Sequencing used immunoSEQ multiplex PCR; TCRdb keeps in-frame clones, though not all of them. Here the sample spans about 24,000 clones, around 70% being singletons.

The receptor's source is a human donor in good health. Source material: CD4+ T cells from PBMCs, cultured in vitro. The chain has TRBV5-6 and TRBJ1-2; tentative D call: TRBD1 (6 bases). For the CDR3, the DNA is TGTGCCAGCAGCTTGCAGGGGCCCAACTATGGCTACACCTTC. Translation gives CASSLQGPNYGYTF.